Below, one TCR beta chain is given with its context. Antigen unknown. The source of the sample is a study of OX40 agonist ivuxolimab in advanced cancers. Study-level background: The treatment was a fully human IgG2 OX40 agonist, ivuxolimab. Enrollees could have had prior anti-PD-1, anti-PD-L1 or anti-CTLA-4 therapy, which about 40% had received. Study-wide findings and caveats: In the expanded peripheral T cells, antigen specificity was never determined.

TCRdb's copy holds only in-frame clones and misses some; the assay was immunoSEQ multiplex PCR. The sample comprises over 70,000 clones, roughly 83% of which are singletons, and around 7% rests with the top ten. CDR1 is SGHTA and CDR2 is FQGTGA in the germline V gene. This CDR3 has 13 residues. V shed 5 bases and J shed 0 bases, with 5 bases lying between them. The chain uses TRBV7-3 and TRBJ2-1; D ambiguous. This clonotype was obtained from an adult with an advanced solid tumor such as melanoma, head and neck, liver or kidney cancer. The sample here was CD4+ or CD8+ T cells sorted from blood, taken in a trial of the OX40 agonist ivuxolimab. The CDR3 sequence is CASSLSSYNEQFF. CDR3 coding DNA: TGTGCCAGCAGCCTCTCCTCCTACAATGAGCAGTTCTTC.